This T cell receptor beta chain was retrieved from a study of T-cell reconstitution after alpha-beta-depleted transplantation in children. Study-level findings and limits: Diversity of TCRbeta at day 60 was high in some patients, arising from surviving recipient T cells and thymic progenitors. About two months after transplant, alpha-beta T cells reportedly came from several hundred expanded graft clones. Among T cells one year after transplant, newly produced cells accounted for most counts and diversity.

Unique molecular identifiers were used in preparing the TCRbeta library. Each CDR3 protein is one row after TCRdb ran MiXCR on the PCR reads. Of 250,000 to 300,000 distinct CDR3 sequences in the sample, around 7.3% were seen once. The table lists this clonotype with many counts. As yet, its antigen is unknown. This CDR3 has 13 amino acids. Germline CDR1 SGHRS, CDR2 YFSETQ. Deletions cut 0 bases from V and 6 bases from J, with 7 bases between. The clonotype originates from a female patient between 2 and 15 years old who had a stem cell transplant for Fanconi anemia, so the T cells may come from the graft donor. This sequence joins TRBV5-1 and TRBJ2-1; TRBD2 might be the D (6 bases). Sequences were derived from peripheral blood, sampled 360 days after TCRalphabeta/CD19-depleted stem cell transplant. The CDR3: CASSLGGVNEQFF. In DNA form, the CDR3 reads TGCGCCAGCAGCTTGGGGGGGGTCAATGAGCAGTTCTTC.